What follows are 6 T cell receptor beta chains derived from one specimen sequenced in a study of T cell responses to AZD1222 COVID-19 vaccine. Here immunoSEQ multiplex PCR was the method, and the copy in TCRdb shows in-frame clones only, minus some. The data contain approximately 100,000 clones, 85% to 90% of them singletons. Sequenced material: peripheral blood, taken on day 0 of AZD1222 vaccination. Receptors originate from an adult in good health.

The CDR3 coding sequence is TGTGCCAGCAGTCCCCAGGAGAACACCGGGGAGCTGTTTTTT. Protein: CASSPQENTGELFF. The chain combines TRBV28 with TRBJ2-2; D is uncertain. Trimming stripped 5 bases from V and 1 base from J, with 8 bases between. In germline, CDR1 is MDHEN, CDR2 SYDVKM. The CDR3 loop spans 14 amino acids.

V gene TRBV27 combines with J gene TRBJ2-7; D not certain. Germline V gene data show CDR1 as MNHEY and CDR2 as SMNVEV (reference sequence). V was clipped by 2 bases and J by 0 bases, with 14 bases between them. This CDR3 is built from 16 residues. The CDR3 DNA reads TGTGCCAGCAGTTTAGGTTCCCTCCCGAGCTCCTACGAGCAGTACTTC. It codes for CASSLGSLPSSYEQYF.

This sequence joins TRBV12-3 or TRBV12-4 and TRBJ1-1; weak D call: TRBD1 (5 bases). The CDR3 totals 11 residues. V dropped 1 base and J dropped 12 bases, with 9 bases sitting between them. CDR3 bases: TGTGCCAGCAGTTTAGGTGGGGGAACTTTCTTT. Translation: CASSLGGGTFF.

As for this clone: A junction boundary mismatches the germline segment, possibly from a read error. The rearrangement links TRBV29-1 to TRBJ2-3; the D call may be TRBD1 or TRBD2 (6 bases each). Germline assignment: CDR1 SQVTM and CDR2 ANQGSEA. The CDR3 consists of 14 residues. In DNA, the CDR3 is TGCAGCGTGGAGGCTTCCGGGGGCACAGGTACGCAGTATTTT. It encodes CSVEASGGTGTQYF.

This chain connects TRBV10-3 to TRBJ2-3; D is unresolved. This CDR3 has 18 residues. The germline gives CDR1 ENHRY, CDR2 SYGVKD. Trimming pared 5 bases from V and 2 bases from J, leaving 23 bases between. CDR3 amino acids: CAISLSGEVPLDTDTQYF. The CDR3 bases are TGTGCCATCAGTCTGTCAGGAGAAGTGCCCCTTGACACAGATACGCAGTATTTT.

V usage is TRBV5-1 and J usage is TRBJ2-5; D unresolved. Trimming removed 3 bases at V and 2 bases at J, with 8 bases between. This CDR3 spans 13 amino acids. From germline, CDR1 is SGHRS and CDR2 YFSETQ. CDR3 sequence: CASSSHSQETQYF. DNA of the CDR3: TGCGCCAGCAGCTCCCATTCACAAGAGACCCAGTACTTC.